This TCR beta chain was documented in a study of T cell changes during pregnancy in multiple sclerosis. The assay was immunoSEQ multiplex PCR, and TCRdb's table has in-frame clones only and misses some. The sample lists around 67,000 clones, about 90% occurring once. This CDR3 is 14 amino acids long. Germline V lookup: CDR1 SGHNT, CDR2 YYREEE (reference sequence). V gave up 4 bases and J gave up 6 bases; unmatched junction bases: 6. The clonotype originates from a female donor with multiple sclerosis, enrolled in a pregnancy study. The chain joins TRBV5-4 to TRBJ2-3, with 9 bases lining up with TRBD1. Sequenced here: peripheral blood, sampled in the first trimester of pregnancy. The CDR3 coding sequence is TGTGCCAGCAGCCTACAGGGGGCGAGGGATACGCAGTATTTT. Translation gives CASSLQGARDTQYF.